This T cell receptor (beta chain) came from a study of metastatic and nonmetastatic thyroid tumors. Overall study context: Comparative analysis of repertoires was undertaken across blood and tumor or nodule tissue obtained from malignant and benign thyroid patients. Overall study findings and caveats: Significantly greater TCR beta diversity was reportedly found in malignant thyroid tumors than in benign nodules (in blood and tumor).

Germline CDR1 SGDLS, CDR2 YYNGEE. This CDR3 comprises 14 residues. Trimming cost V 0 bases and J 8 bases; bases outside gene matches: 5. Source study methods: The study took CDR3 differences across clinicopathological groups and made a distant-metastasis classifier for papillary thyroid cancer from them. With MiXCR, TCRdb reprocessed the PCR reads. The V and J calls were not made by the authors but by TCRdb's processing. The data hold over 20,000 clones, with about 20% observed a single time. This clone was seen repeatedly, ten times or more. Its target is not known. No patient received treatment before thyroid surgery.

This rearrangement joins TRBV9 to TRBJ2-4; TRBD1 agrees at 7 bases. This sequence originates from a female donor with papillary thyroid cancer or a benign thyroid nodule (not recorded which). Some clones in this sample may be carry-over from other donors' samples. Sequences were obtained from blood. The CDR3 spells CASSVGQGAYIQYF. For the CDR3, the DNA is TGTGCCAGCAGCGTAGGACAGGGTGCGTACATTCAGTACTTC.